The present T cell receptor (beta chain) was sequenced within a study of T cells in Graves' hyperthyroidism and ophthalmopathy. The germline CDR1 and CDR2 sequences are DFQATT and SNEGSKA (reference sequence). CDR3 length equals 14 residues. Trimming pared 4 bases from V and 5 bases from J, leaving 14 bases between. Amplification yielded TCR beta CDR3 regions, with RNA transcripts as the source. HTBI primers were the set used in a first-round RT-PCR of the TCR CDR3. TCRdb re-called the multiplex PCR reads through MiXCR, storing one row per CDR3 protein. The sample contains around 610,000 distinct CDR3 sequences, 14% to 15% of which appear only once.

The rearrangement uses TRBV20-1 and TRBJ2-2, with D unresolved. Sequenced material: blood. The source of this sequence is a woman aged 35 to 49 with Graves' ophthalmopathy. CDR3 nucleotide sequence: TGCAGTGCTAAGAATTCCCTTGGGACCGGGGAGCTGTTTTTT. This translates into CSAKNSLGTGELFF.